These 14 T cell receptor beta chains originate from one sample sequenced in a study of regulatory T cells. Their antigens remain unidentified. The PCR used 52 TRBV and 13 TRBJ primers. The assay was immunoSEQ multiplex PCR, and TCRdb's table has in-frame clones only and misses some. The profile shows tens of thousands of clones, about 89% of them singletons. General study findings and limits: Hydrophobic residues at CDR3 positions 6 and 7 were enriched in conventional CD4+ T cells of CD3G-deficient patients.

Sequenced: conventional CD4+ T cells sorted from blood. The receptors were gathered from a person aged 18-30 years with CD3G deficiency.

The genes are TRBV14 and TRBJ2-3, with 9 bases fitting TRBD2. The J segment lost 8 bases and the V segment lost 4 bases, leaving 10 bases of the junction unmatched. Germline V gene lookup returns CDR1 SGHDN and CDR2 FVKESK. The CDR3 extends over 15 amino acids. In DNA form, the CDR3 reads TGTGCCAGCAGCCTGGTCGCGGGAGGGCCAGGTACGCAGTATTTT. Encoded protein: CASSLVAGGPGTQYF.

The chain couples TRBV19 to TRBJ2-6; perhaps TRBD2 as D (5 bases). Looked up from germline, CDR1 is LNHDA and CDR2 is SQIVND (reference sequence). V gave up 5 bases and J gave up 3 bases, with 17 bases separating them. The CDR3 runs 17 residues. The CDR3 loop is CASSPRGSGSGANVLTF. The CDR3 DNA reads TGTGCCAGTAGTCCCCGGGGATCGGGGAGTGGGGCCAACGTCCTGACTTTC.

This clone was counted a single time. The chain has TRBV7-9 and TRBJ1-3; no reliable D call. Germline V CDR1 and CDR2: SEHNR, FQNEAQ (reference sequence). Trimming took off 9 bases at V and 0 bases at J, with 12 bases between the two ends. The CDR3 spans 14 residues. The CDR3 nucleotides read TGTGCCAGTCAAGGACCGTACTCTGGAAACACCATATATTTT. Its translation is CASQGPYSGNTIYF.

V usage is TRBV6-1 and J usage is TRBJ2-7, with 10 positions matching TRBD2. The CDR3 sequence is 16 residues long. The germline CDR1 and CDR2 sequences are MNHNS and SASEGT. The V segment lost 2 bases and the J segment 2 bases; nucleotides outside the gene matches: 6. The CDR3 reads CASSEKRGGPPYEQYF. CDR3 coding DNA: TGTGCCAGCAGTGAAAAGCGGGGGGGTCCTCCCTACGAGCAGTACTTC.

The V and J genes are TRBV30 and TRBJ1-1, with a tentative D call TRBD1 (5 bases). Trimming removed 1 base at V and 10 bases at J, with 16 bases between. CDR1 is GTSNPN and CDR2 is SVGIG in the germline V gene (reference sequence). The CDR3 runs to 13 residues. CDR3 sequence reads: CAWSAEAGTGAFF. CDR3 sequence (DNA): TGTGCCTGGAGTGCTGAGGCCGGGACCGGAGCTTTCTTT.

V and J are TRBV5-1 and TRBJ2-2; D ambiguous. This CDR3 region has 15 residues. Looked up from germline, CDR1 is SGHRS and CDR2 is YFSETQ. V lost 4 bases and J 0 bases, leaving 10 bases between the germline ends. The CDR3 loop reads CASSRINSNTGELFF. The DNA of the CDR3 is TGCGCCAGCAGCCGCATCAACTCGAACACCGGGGAGCTGTTTTTT.

The chain recombines TRBV4-1 with TRBJ2-3, with 9 bases matching TRBD2. This CDR3 is 16 amino acids long. Germline loops: CDR1 MGHRA, CDR2 YSYEKL. With 3 bases clipped from V and 5 bases from J, the junction kept 9 bases outside the gene matches. The CDR3 sequence: CASSQGTSSGRDTQYF. In nucleotides, the CDR3 is TGCGCCAGCAGCCAGGGGACTAGCTCGGGACGAGATACGCAGTATTTT.

The chain joins TRBV28 to TRBJ2-7, with 9 bases lining up with TRBD1. Trimming removed 6 bases from V and 4 bases from J; junction bases left unmatched: 10. The CDR3 runs 15 residues. Germline CDR1 reads MDHEN; CDR2 reads SYDVKM. The chain's CDR3 is CASSTSGTGRYEQYF. In DNA form, the CDR3 reads TGTGCCAGCAGCACCTCTGGGACAGGGAGGTACGAGCAGTACTTC. Drawing the rest from reference TRBV28 and TRBJ2-7, the complete variable domain is DVKVTQSSRYLVKRTGEKVFLECVQDMDHENMFWYRQDPGLGLRLIYFSYDVKMKEKGDIPEGYSVSREKKERFSLILESASTNQTSMYLCASSTSGTGRYEQYFGPGTRLTVT.

The rearrangement links TRBV6-1 to TRBJ1-2, with D tentatively TRBD1 (6 bases). The CDR3 sequence is 14 residues long. Germline V gene data show CDR1 as MNHNS and CDR2 as SASEGT. V shed 2 bases and J shed 7 bases, with 14 bases lying between them. The CDR3 DNA reads as TGTGCCAGCAGTGAATCGTCGACAGGTGTTGGCTACACCTTC. Translated, it gives CASSESSTGVGYTF.

The J gene is TRBJ1-5, the V gene TRBV28; 7 bases match TRBD1. Unmatched junction bases numbered 9, after V lost 6 bases and J lost 4 bases. Per germline, CDR1 MDHEN and CDR2 SYDVKM. This CDR3 region has 15 residues. DNA of the CDR3: TGTGCCAGCAGCAGGGGGACAGTTAGGAATCAGCCCCAGCATTTT. Its translation is CASSRGTVRNQPQHF.

The V gene is TRBV2, the J gene TRBJ2-1, with 13 positions matching TRBD2. CDR1 and CDR2 from the germline V gene are SNHLY and FYNNEI. J lost 1 base, V lost 3 bases, and 15 bases had no gene match. The CDR3 is 21 amino acids. DNA for the CDR3: TGTGCCAGCAGTGACCTTTCCGGGACTAGCGGGGACCAGGGTTCCTACAATGAGCAGTTCTTC. Amino acid sequence: CASSDLSGTSGDQGSYNEQFF.

The V gene is TRBV6-6, the J gene TRBJ2-7, with 8 bases aligning to TRBD2. Trimming removed 4 bases from V and 3 bases from J; junction bases left unmatched: 8. Germline lookup yields CDR1 MNHNY and CDR2 SVGAGI (reference sequence). The CDR3 consists of 15 residues. The CDR3 DNA is TGTGCCAGCAGTTCGGGAGGGGCAGGGGACTACGAGCAGTACTTC. Translation gives CASSSGGAGDYEQYF.

The chain joins TRBV7-8 to TRBJ2-2; D may be TRBD1 (6 bases). Trimming shortened V by 1 base and J by 4 bases, and 10 bases separated the two germline ends. CDR1 SGHVS and CDR2 FQNEAQ come from the germline V gene. The CDR3 runs 15 residues. The CDR3 DNA reads TGTGCCAGCAGCTTAGGACAGGCGGGCACCGGGGAGCTGTTTTTT. It is translated as CASSLGQAGTGELFF.

The gene calls are TRBV7-9 and TRBJ2-3; 7 bases are a match to TRBD2. Germline CDR1 SEHNR, CDR2 FQNEAQ (reference sequence). The J segment lost 4 bases and the V segment lost 1 base, leaving 5 bases of the junction unmatched. CDR3 length equals 15 residues. The CDR3 coding sequence is TGTGCCAGCAGCTTAGGCGGGAGCACCGCAGATACGCAGTATTTT. Protein sequence: CASSLGGSTADTQYF.